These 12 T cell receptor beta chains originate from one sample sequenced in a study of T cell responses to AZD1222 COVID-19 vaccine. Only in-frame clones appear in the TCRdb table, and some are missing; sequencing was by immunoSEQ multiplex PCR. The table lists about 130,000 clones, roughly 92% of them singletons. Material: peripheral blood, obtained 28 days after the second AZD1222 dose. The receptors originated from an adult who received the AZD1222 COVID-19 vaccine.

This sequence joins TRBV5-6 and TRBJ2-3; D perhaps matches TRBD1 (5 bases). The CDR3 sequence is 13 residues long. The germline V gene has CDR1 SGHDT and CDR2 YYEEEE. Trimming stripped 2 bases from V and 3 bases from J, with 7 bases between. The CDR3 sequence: CASSFQGTDTQYF. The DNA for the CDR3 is TGTGCCAGCAGCTTCCAGGGAACAGATACGCAGTATTTT.

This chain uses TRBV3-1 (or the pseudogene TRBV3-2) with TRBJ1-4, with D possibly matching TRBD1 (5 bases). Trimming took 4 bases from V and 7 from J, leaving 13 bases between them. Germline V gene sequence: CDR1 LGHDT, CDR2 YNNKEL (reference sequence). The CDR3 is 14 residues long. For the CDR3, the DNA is TGTGCCAGCAGCCCGACAGCTGGTAGTGAAAAACTGTTTTTT. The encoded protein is CASSPTAGSEKLFF.

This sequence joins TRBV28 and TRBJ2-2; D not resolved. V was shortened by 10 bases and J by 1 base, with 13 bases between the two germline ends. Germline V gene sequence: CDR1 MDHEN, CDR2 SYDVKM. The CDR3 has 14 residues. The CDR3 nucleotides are TGTGCCACCCGAGGCAATTTGAACACCGGGGAGCTGTTTTTT. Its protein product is CATRGNLNTGELFF.

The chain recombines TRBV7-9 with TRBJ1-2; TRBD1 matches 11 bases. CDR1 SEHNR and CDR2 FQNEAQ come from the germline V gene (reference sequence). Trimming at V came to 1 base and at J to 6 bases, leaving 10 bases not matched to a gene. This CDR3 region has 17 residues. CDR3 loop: CASSLEGGQGALNGYTF. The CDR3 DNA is TGTGCCAGCAGCTTAGAAGGAGGACAGGGGGCGCTTAATGGCTACACCTTC.

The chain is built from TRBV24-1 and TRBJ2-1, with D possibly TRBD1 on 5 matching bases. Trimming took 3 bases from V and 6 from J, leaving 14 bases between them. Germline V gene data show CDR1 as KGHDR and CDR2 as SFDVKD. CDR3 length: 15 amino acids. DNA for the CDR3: TGTGCCACCAGTGATCCAGGGTCATTGCCCAATGAGCAGTTCTTC. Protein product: CATSDPGSLPNEQFF.

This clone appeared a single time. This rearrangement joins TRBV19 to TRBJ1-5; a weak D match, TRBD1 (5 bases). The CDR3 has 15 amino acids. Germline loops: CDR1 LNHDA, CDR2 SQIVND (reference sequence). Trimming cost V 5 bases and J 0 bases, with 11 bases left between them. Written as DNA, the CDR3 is TGTGCCAGTAGTCCGGGACGCAATAGCAATCAGCCCCAGCATTTT. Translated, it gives CASSPGRNSNQPQHF.

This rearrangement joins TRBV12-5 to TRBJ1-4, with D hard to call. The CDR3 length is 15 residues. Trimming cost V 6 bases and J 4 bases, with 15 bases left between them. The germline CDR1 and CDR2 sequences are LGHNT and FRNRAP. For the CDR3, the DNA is TGTGCTAGTGGCCCCAGAGCAGGCTTTAATGAAAAACTGTTTTTT. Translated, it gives CASGPRAGFNEKLFF.

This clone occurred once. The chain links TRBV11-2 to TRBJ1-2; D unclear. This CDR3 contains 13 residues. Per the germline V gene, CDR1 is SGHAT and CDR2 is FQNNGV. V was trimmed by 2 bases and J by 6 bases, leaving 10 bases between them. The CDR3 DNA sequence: TGTGCCAGCAGCTTATTAAGGATCGATGGCTACACCTTC. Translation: CASSLLRIDGYTF.

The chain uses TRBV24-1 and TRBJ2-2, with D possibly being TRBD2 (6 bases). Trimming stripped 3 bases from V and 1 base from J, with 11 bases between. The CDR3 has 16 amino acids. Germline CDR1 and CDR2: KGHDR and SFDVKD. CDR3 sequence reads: CATSDGGTVNTGELFF. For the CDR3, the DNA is TGTGCCACCAGTGATGGGGGGACGGTGAACACCGGGGAGCTGTTTTTT.

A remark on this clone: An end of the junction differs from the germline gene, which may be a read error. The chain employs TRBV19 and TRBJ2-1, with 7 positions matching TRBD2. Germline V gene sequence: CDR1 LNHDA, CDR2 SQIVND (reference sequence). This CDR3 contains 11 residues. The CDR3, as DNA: TGTGCCAGTAGTATAAGCGCGGGAGTAATCTTC. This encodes CASSISAGVIF.

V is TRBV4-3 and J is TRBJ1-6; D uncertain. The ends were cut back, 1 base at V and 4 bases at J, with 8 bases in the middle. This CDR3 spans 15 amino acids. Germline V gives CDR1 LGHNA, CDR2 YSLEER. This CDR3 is CASSQVREYNSPLHF. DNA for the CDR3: TGCGCCAGCAGCCAAGTCCGGGAATATAATTCACCCCTCCACTTT.

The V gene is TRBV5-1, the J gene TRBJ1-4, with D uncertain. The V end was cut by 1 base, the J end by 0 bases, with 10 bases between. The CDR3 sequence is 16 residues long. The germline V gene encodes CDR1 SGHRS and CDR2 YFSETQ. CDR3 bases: TGCGCCAGCAGCTTGTCCGGGGTTGCAACTAATGAAAAACTGTTTTTT. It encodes CASSLSGVATNEKLFF.